One and the same sample provided the 5 T cell receptor beta chains below, sequenced in a study of T-cell reconstitution after alpha-beta-depleted transplantation in children. Unique molecular identifiers were used in preparing the TCRbeta library. TCRdb processed the PCR reads anew with MiXCR; each CDR3 protein has one entry. This sample carries approximately 630,000 distinct CDR3 sequences, around 13% of them seen once, and the ten largest clones take roughly 0.77%. Material: PBMCs, obtained before TCRalphabeta/CD19-depleted stem cell transplant. All receptors come from a girl aged 2-10 years with congenital amegakaryocytic thrombocytopenia, due to receive a stem cell transplant.

This clonotype was recorded at least ten times. CDR3 region: CASSFMAGTDTQYF. The DNA of the CDR3 is TGTGCCAGCAGTTTCATGGCGGGCACAGATACGCAGTATTTT. The chain employs TRBV12-3 or TRBV12-4 and TRBJ2-3; no definite D call. Trimming left V 3 bases short and J 1 base short, with 8 bases between. The CDR3 loop spans 14 amino acids.

This clonotype was recorded at least ten times. The rearrangement links TRBV5-8 to TRBJ1-2; D ambiguous. Trimming pared 0 bases from V and 6 bases from J, leaving 15 bases between. CDR1 is SGHTS, CDR2 YDEGEE, per germline. CDR3 size: 15 residues. This CDR3 is CASSLESPWVNGYTF. The CDR3 DNA reads as TGTGCCAGCAGCTTGGAGTCCCCGTGGGTTAATGGCTACACCTTC.

This clonotype was counted only a few times. V gene TRBV7-6 combines with J gene TRBJ2-7; TRBD2 agrees at 11 bases. The length of the CDR3 is 16 residues. The V gene end was trimmed by 5 bases and the J gene end by 3 bases; junction bases not matched to a gene: 9. In germline, CDR1 is SGHVS, CDR2 FNYEAQ. The CDR3 region has the DNA TGTGCCAGCAGCAGGGAACCGGGACTAGCGGTCTACGAGCAGTACTTC. It translates to CASSREPGLAVYEQYF.

Only a few counts were recorded for this clonotype. The chain joins TRBV9 to TRBJ2-1, with a tentative D call TRBD2 (5 bases). This CDR3 is 12 amino acids long. The germline CDR1 and CDR2 sequences are SGDLS and YYNGEE. Trimming took 2 bases from V and 9 from J, leaving 9 bases between them. The CDR3: CASSVDRGEQFF. The CDR3 bases are TGTGCCAGCAGCGTCGACCGGGGTGAGCAGTTCTTC.

This clonotype came up a few times. The chain combines TRBV15 with TRBJ1-6; D possibly corresponds to TRBD1 (6 bases). This CDR3 is 15 amino acids long. Germline-derived CDR1 and CDR2 are LNHNV and YYDKDF (reference sequence). The V and J ends lost 0 bases and 9 bases respectively, with 12 bases between them. DNA for the CDR3: TGTGCCACCAGCAGAGATCTGCAGGGGAGTTCACCCCTCCACTTT. This gives the protein CATSRDLQGSSPLHF.